The rows below give T cell receptor beta chains drawn from one sample of a study of blood T cell repertoires in COVID-19. Data came from immunoSEQ multiplex PCR; TCRdb stores just in-frame clones and leaves some out. The table shows roughly 100,000 clones, with over 70% occurring only once. Sequenced material: peripheral blood. The receptors here all came from a human donor with acute or convalescent COVID-19. The donor label of this sample is uncertain. Both conserved end residues are part of each CDR3. A D gene is named only where the DNA matches it firmly. Clone size is shown for a subset of rows, as once, few, many or a class of expanded clone.

j_gene,d_gene,v_gene,abundance,CDR3nt,CDR3aa
TRBJ1-2,-,TRBV6-1,-,TGTGCCAGCAGTGAACAACTCCTAGCTAACTATGGCTACACCTTC,CASSEQLLANYGYTF
TRBJ2-3,-,TRBV11-3,-,TGTGCCAGCAGCTTAGGTCAGAAGAAGGATACGCAGTATTTT,CASSLGQKKDTQYF
TRBJ2-3,TRBD2,TRBV19,-,TGTGCCAGTAAATTGGGACTAGCGGGGGCCTCTAGCACAGATACGCAGTATTTT,CASKLGLAGASSTDTQYF
TRBJ2-3,TRBD1,TRBV7-2,-,TGTGCCAGCAGCTTAGGTGGACAGGGGCGCACAGATACGCAGTATTTT,CASSLGGQGRTDTQYF
TRBJ1-2,TRBD1,TRBV27,-,TGTGCCAGCAGTTCAACGGGACAGGGCCCTTACTATGGCTACACCTTC,CASSSTGQGPYYGYTF
TRBJ2-2,TRBD2,TRBV9,-,TGTGCCAGCAGCTTGGGACTAGCGGGCCCGGGGACCGGGGAGCTGTTTTTT,CASSLGLAGPGTGELFF
TRBJ1-1,TRBD1,TRBV27,-,TGTGCCAGCAGTATCGGGACAGTGAACACTGAAGCTTTCTTT,CASSIGTVNTEAFF
TRBJ1-3,-,TRBV7-9,-,TGTGCCAGCAGCTTGAGCTCTGGAAACACCATATATTTT,CASSLSSGNTIYF
TRBJ1-6,-,TRBV12-3/TRBV12-4,once,TGTGCCAGCAGTCTTTCTAATTCACCCCTCCACTTT,CASSLSNSPLHF
TRBJ1-5,TRBD1,TRBV2,few,TGTGCCAGCAGTAGTTCCGGGACAGTGTATCAGCCCCAGCATTTT,CASSSSGTVYQPQHF
TRBJ2-3,TRBD2,TRBV7-8,-,TGTGCCAGCAGCTTAGATCTAGCGGGGTACACAGATACGCAGTATTTT,CASSLDLAGYTDTQYF
TRBJ2-3,TRBD2,TRBV10-3,-,TGTGCCATCAACCGCCCGCGGGGGGGCACAGATACGCAGTATTTT,CAINRPRGGTDTQYF
TRBJ1-2,TRBD1,TRBV28,once,TGTGCCAGCAGTTCCCCAAGACGGACAGGCTATGGCTACACCTTC,CASSSPRRTGYGYTF
TRBJ1-3,-,TRBV7-5,many,TGTGTCAGAAGCTTGTACATTGGCAGGGGCTCTGGAAACACCATATATTTT,CVRSLYIGRGSGNTIYF
TRBJ1-1,-,TRBV29-1,-,TGCAGCGTTGGGCGGGGGCGGAACACTGAAGCTTTCTTT,CSVGRGRNTEAFF
TRBJ2-3,-,TRBV18,-,TGTGCCAGCTCACCCTACCTACTTAGCACAGATACGCAGTATTTT,CASSPYLLSTDTQYF
TRBJ1-4,-,TRBV4-1,-,TGCGCCAGCAGCCAAGGGTTCCCGAGGGCTAATGAAAAACTGTTTTTT,CASSQGFPRANEKLFF
TRBJ2-1,-,TRBV18,-,TGTGCCAGCTCACCACCCCTGGACTATGAGCAGTTCTTC,CASSPPLDYEQFF
TRBJ1-1,-,TRBV19,-,TGTGCCAGTCAGACGGGGAGAAACACTGAAGCTTTCTTT,CASQTGRNTEAFF
TRBJ2-3,-,TRBV6-5,once,TGTGCCAGCAGGCCAACTAGCAGCGGCACAGATACGCAGTATTTT,CASRPTSSGTDTQYF
TRBJ1-5,-,TRBV6-1,-,TGTGCCAGCAGTGGCCTGTCGTCGAGGAGCAATCAGCCCCAGCATTTT,CASSGLSSRSNQPQHF
TRBJ1-5,-,TRBV4-2,-,TGTGCCAGCAGCGGGGGGGGGCAAGGACAGCCCCAGCATTTT,CASSGGGQGQPQHF
TRBJ1-2,-,TRBV3-1/TRBV3-2,-,TGTGCCAGCAGCCGCGGACAGATGGGTGGCTACACCTTC,CASSRGQMGGYTF
TRBJ2-7,-,TRBV4-1,-,TGCGCCAGCAGCCAAGCGTTACAGGGCCCCTACGAGCAGTACTTC,CASSQALQGPYEQYF
TRBJ2-3,TRBD2,TRBV3-1/TRBV3-2,-,TGTGCCAGCAGCCTGCGACTAGCGGGAACCCTCGGCACAGATACGCAGTATTTT,CASSLRLAGTLGTDTQYF
TRBJ1-4,TRBD1,TRBV5-8,-,TGTGCCAGCAGCCCTTGGACAGGTACCCCAACTAATGAAAAACTGTTTTTT,CASSPWTGTPTNEKLFF
TRBJ1-1,-,TRBV19,-,TGTGCCAGTAGCCGGGCGGGGAACACTGAAGCTTTCTTT,CASSRAGNTEAFF
TRBJ2-1,TRBD2,TRBV7-2,-,TGTGCCAGCAGCTCTAAGCGGGGGTACAATGAGCAGTTCTTC,CASSSKRGYNEQFF
TRBJ1-1,-,TRBV6-5,-,TGTGCCAGCAGCCCCACCGGGACAACAAACACTGAAGCTTTCTTT,CASSPTGTTNTEAFF
TRBJ2-2,-,TRBV6-6,-,TGTGCCAGCAGTTACTTCCGGCCGGGCACCGGGGAGCTGTTTTTT,CASSYFRPGTGELFF
TRBJ1-1,-,TRBV9,-,TGTGCCAGCAGCCGTCTCGACACTAACACTGAAGCTTTCTTT,CASSRLDTNTEAFF
TRBJ2-4,TRBD1,TRBV11-3,-,TGTGCCAGCAGCCTAGGACAGGGAGCCAAAAACATTCAGTACTTC,CASSLGQGAKNIQYF
TRBJ1-3,-,TRBV7-2,few,TGTGCCAGCAGCCCCCCAGGGGCTGGAAACACCATATATTTT,CASSPPGAGNTIYF
TRBJ1-5,-,TRBV28,-,TGTGCCAGCTTATTGGGGCGTAGCAATCAGCCCCAGCATTTT,CASLLGRSNQPQHF
TRBJ2-3,-,TRBV3-1/TRBV3-2,-,TGTGCCAGCAGCCAAGGGGCTAGGAGGGCGTGGGATACGCAGTATTTT,CASSQGARRAWDTQYF
TRBJ1-3,TRBD1,TRBV3-1/TRBV3-2,once,TGTGCCAGCAGCCGTACAGGGGAGAGGGGAAACACCATATATTTT,CASSRTGERGNTIYF
TRBJ1-2,TRBD1,TRBV27,-,TGTGCCAGCAGTGAGACAGGGGGGATTGGCTACACCTTC,CASSETGGIGYTF
TRBJ2-7,-,TRBV2,few,TGTGCCAGCCGAGGAAGGAGGGCCCCTTACGAGCAGTACTTC,CASRGRRAPYEQYF
TRBJ1-1,TRBD1,TRBV25-1,-,TGTGCCAGCAGCAGGACAGGGGGGCCAGCTTTCTTT,CASSRTGGPAFF
TRBJ2-2,TRBD1,TRBV9,-,TGTGCCAGCAGCGGACCGGGACAGCGGCCAGGCGGGGAGCTGTTTTTT,CASSGPGQRPGGELFF
TRBJ2-1,TRBD2,TRBV5-1,-,TGCGCCAGCAGCTTCCTAGCGGGGGCCGAAGAGCAGTTCTTC,CASSFLAGAEEQFF
TRBJ2-3,-,TRBV7-2,-,TGTGCCAGCAGCGCGGGCCCGGACCCCACAGATACGCAGTATTTT,CASSAGPDPTDTQYF
TRBJ1-2,TRBD1,TRBV27,-,TGTGCCAGCAGGACAGGGGATCGTGGCTACACCTTC,CASRTGDRGYTF
TRBJ1-1,-,TRBV7-8,few,TGTGCCAGCAGCTTTCATACCCGGGGGACTGAAGCTTTCTTT,CASSFHTRGTEAFF
TRBJ2-3,-,TRBV10-1,-,TGCGCGCGAGGAGCGCAGTATTTT,CARGAQYF
TRBJ1-1,-,TRBV4-1,-,TGCGCCAGCAGCCAAACAGCCTTGATCACTGAAGCTTTCTTT,CASSQTALITEAFF
TRBJ1-4,-,TRBV6-1,-,TGTGCCAGCAGTGAAGTGCAGGGTCCCAATAATGAAAAACTGTTTTTT,CASSEVQGPNNEKLFF
TRBJ1-2,TRBD1,TRBV19,-,TGTGCCAGTAGTATAGTCACAGGGGGCTGGAATGGCTACACCTTC,CASSIVTGGWNGYTF
TRBJ1-5,-,TRBV27,-,TGTGCCAGCAGCGGAAGGACAGAAAATCAGCCCCAGCATTTT,CASSGRTENQPQHF
TRBJ1-3,-,TRBV28,-,TGTGCCAGCAGCCAGAGGGTAAGCTCTGGAAACACCATATATTTT,CASSQRVSSGNTIYF
TRBJ2-1,-,TRBV4-2,-,TGTGCCAGCAGCCAAGATCGAGGCTATGAGCAGTTCTTC,CASSQDRGYEQFF
TRBJ1-2,TRBD1,TRBV4-1,few,TGCGCCAGCAGCCAGGTACCAACAGGGGGATACGGCTACACCTTC,CASSQVPTGGYGYTF
TRBJ2-5,-,TRBV18,-,TGTGCCAGCTCACCACCAAGACTAAGAGAGACCCAGTACTTC,CASSPPRLRETQYF
TRBJ1-6,-,TRBV19,many,TGTGCCAGTAGTATGCCATGGACAGCGAATTCACCCCTCCACTTT,CASSMPWTANSPLHF
TRBJ2-2,TRBD1,TRBV12-5,few,TGTGCTAGTGGTTTGGTTTGGACAGGGCGAGCCGGGGAGCTGTTTTTT,CASGLVWTGRAGELFF
TRBJ1-5,-,TRBV18,-,TGTGCCAGCTCACCAGGAGAAAATCAGCCCCAGCATTTT,CASSPGENQPQHF
TRBJ1-5,TRBD1,TRBV6-5,-,TGTGCCAGCAGTTTGACAGGGGGCTTCAATCAGCCCCAGCATTTT,CASSLTGGFNQPQHF
TRBJ1-2,-,TRBV5-5,-,TGTGCCAGCAGCTTGCTCCTTTTAGGGGGCTATGGCTACACCTTC,CASSLLLLGGYGYTF
TRBJ2-1,-,TRBV9,few,TGTGCCAGCAGCCCCCGTGTCTTC,CASSPRVF
TRBJ1-5,TRBD1,TRBV7-2,few,TGTGCCAGCAGCTTAGAGGGGGCCATTGGGCAGCCCCAGCATTTT,CASSLEGAIGQPQHF